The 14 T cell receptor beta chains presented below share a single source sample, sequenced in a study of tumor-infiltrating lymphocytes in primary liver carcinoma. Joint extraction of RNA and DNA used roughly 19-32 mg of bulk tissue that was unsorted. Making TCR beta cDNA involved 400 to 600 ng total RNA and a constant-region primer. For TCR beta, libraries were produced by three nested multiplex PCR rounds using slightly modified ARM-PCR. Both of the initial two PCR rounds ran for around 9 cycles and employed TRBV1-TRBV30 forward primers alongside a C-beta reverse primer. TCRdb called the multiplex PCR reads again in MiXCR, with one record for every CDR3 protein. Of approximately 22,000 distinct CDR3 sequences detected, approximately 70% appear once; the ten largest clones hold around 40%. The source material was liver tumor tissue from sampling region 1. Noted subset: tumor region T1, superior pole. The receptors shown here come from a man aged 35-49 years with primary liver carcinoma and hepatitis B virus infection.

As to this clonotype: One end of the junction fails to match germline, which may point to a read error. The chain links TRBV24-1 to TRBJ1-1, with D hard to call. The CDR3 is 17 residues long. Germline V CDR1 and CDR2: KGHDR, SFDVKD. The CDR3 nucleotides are TGTGCCACCTGTGATTTGCGGCGGCAGGTTAAGAACACTGAAGCTTTCTTT. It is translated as CATCDLRRQVKNTEAFF.

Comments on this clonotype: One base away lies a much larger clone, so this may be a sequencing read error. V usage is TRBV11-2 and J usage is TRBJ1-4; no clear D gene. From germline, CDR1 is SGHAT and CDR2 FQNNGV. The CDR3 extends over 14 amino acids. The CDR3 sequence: CVSSFIGTNEKLFF. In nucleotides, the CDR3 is TGTGTCAGCAGCTTTATAGGGACTAATGAAAAACTGTTTTTT.

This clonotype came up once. The CDR3 DNA reads as TGCGCCAGCAGCCAAGACCGCGGGGGATTAGAAGTCTTCTTT. Protein: CASSQDRGGLEVFF. V is TRBV4-1 and J is TRBJ1-1; D possibly corresponds to TRBD1 (5 bases). Trimming took 0 bases from V and 14 from J, leaving 19 bases between them. The length of the CDR3 is 14 residues. Germline V CDR1 and CDR2: MGHRA, YSYEKL.

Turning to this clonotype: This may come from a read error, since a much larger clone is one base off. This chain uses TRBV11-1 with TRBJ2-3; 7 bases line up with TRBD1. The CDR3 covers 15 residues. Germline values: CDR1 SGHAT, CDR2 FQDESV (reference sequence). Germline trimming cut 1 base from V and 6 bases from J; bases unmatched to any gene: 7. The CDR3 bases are TGTGCCAGCAGCTTAGGAAGGGGGCGCGCGGATACGCAGTATTTT. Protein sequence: CASSLGRGRADTQYF.

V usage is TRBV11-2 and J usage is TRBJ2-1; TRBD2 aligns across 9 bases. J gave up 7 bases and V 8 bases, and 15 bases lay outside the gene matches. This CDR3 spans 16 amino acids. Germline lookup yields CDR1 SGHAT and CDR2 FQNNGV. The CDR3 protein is CASCIEPLAGMNEQFF. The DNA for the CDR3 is TGTGCCAGCTGCATAGAGCCCCTAGCGGGAATGAATGAGCAGTTCTTC.

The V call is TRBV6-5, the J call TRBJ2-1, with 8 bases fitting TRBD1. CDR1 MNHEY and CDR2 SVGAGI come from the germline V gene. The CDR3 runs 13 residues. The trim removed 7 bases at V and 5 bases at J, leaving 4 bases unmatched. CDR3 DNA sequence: TGTGCCAGCAATGGACAGGGCAACAATGAGCAGTTCTTC. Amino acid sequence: CASNGQGNNEQFF.

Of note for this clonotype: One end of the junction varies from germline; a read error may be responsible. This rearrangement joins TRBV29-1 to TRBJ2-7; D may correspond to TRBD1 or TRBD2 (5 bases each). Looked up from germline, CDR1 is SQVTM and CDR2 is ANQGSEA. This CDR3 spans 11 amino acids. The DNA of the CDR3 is TGTAGCGTCAGGACAAACTACGAACAGTACTTC. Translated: CSVRTNYEQYF.

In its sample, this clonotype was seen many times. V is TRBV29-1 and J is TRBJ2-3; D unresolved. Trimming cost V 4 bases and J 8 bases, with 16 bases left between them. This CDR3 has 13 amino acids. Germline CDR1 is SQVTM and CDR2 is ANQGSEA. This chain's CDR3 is CSVGSQDGGTQYF. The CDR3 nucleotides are TGCAGCGTTGGCTCCCAGGATGGTGGTACGCAGTATTTT.

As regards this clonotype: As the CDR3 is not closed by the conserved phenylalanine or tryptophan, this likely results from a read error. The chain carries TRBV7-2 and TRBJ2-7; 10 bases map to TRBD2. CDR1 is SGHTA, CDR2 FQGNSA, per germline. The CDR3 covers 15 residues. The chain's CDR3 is CDSNAYSGGTSEQYL. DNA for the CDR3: TGTGACAGCAACGCTTATAGCGGGGGGACAAGTGAGCAGTACTTA.

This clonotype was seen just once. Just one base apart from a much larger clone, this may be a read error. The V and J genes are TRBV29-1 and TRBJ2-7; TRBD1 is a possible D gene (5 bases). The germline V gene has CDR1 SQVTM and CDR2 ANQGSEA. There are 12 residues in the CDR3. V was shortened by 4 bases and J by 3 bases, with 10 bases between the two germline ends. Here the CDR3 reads CSVALGDYEQYF. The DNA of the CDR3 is TGCAGCGTTGCCTTAGGGGACTACGAGCAGTACTTC.

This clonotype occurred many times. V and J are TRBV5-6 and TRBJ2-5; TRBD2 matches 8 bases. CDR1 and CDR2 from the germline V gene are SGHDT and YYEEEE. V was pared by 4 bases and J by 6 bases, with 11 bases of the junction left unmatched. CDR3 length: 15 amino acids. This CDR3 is CASSLQGLVWQTQYF. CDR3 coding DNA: TGTGCCAGCAGCCTTCAGGGACTAGTTTGGCAGACCCAGTACTTC.

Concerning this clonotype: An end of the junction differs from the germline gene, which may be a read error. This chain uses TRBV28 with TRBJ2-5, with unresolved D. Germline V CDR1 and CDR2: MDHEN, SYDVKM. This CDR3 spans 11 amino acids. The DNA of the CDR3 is TGTACCAGTACCCATGAAGAGACCCAGTACTTC. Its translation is CTSTHEETQYF.

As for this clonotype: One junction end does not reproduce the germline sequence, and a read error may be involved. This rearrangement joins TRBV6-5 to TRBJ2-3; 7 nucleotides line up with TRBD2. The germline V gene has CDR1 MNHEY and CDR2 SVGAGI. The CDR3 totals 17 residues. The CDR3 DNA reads TGTGTCAGCCACGAGCAGGACGGGAGGAAGGAAACAGATACGCAGTATTTT. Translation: CVSHEQDGRKETDTQYF.

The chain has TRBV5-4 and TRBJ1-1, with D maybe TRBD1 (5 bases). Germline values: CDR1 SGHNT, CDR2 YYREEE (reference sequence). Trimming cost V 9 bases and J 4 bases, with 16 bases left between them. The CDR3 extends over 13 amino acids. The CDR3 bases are TGTGCCAACAGGAGCAACGATGGCACTGAAGCTTTCTTT. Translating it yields CANRSNDGTEAFF. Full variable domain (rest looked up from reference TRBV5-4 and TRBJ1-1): ETGVTQSPTHLIKTRGQQVTLRCSSQSGHNTVSWYQQALGQGPQFIFQYYREEENGRGNFPPRFSGLQFPNYSSELNVNALELDDSALYLCANRSNDGTEAFFGQGTRLTVV.